This T cell receptor (beta chain) was documented in a study of spatial heterogeneity in lung cancer. This clonotype was picked up many times. The V gene lost 4 bases and the J gene lost 7 bases, with 18 bases spanning the gap. The CDR3 is made up of 14 amino acids. CDR1 and CDR2 (germline): SGHRS, YFSETQ. Time point in this sample: sample taken at primary tumor resection. Unsorted samples of tumor, nontumor lung or frozen PBMC had their whole RNA sequenced. TCRdb re-derived calls from the 5' RACE reads in MiXCR, one entry per CDR3 protein. The data hold some 87,000 distinct CDR3 sequences, with around 8.6% observed a single time.

Sequences were derived from PBMCs, sampled at surgery. The V call is TRBV5-1, the J call TRBJ2-7; D assignment may be TRBD1 or TRBD2 (5 bases each). The clonotype was recovered from a male donor with early-stage non-small cell lung cancer. The CDR3 sequence is CASSPGPGTREQYF. In DNA form, the CDR3 reads TGCGCCAGCAGCCCGGGGCCAGGGACGAGGGAGCAGTACTTC.